This TCR beta chain is from a study of beta chain features in type 1 diabetes. Every isolated RNA sample was fully reverse transcribed, so sequencing captured expressed TCRB transcripts. The table came from immunoSEQ multiplex PCR; TCRdb's copy has only in-frame clones and leaves some out. The sample has around 340,000 clones; over 7% are singletons. Germline CDR1 reads SGHRS; CDR2 reads YFSETQ. The length of the CDR3 is 15 residues. V lost 4 bases, J lost 7 bases, and 8 bases stayed unmatched. General observations from the study: All four CD4+ subsets of Type 1 diabetes patients contained TCRB CDR3s that were moderately but significantly shorter.

Concerning this clone: What it binds is not known.

The receptor's source is a man younger than 45 with type 1 diabetes. This chain joins TRBV5-1 and TRBJ2-3; 11 bases map to TRBD1. Sequenced sample: central memory CD4+ T cells from blood. The CDR3 is CASSTGQGAWNTQYF. The CDR3 nucleotides are TGCGCCAGCAGCACCGGACAGGGGGCCTGGAATACGCAGTATTTT.